The text below deals with one T cell receptor beta chain. This clonotype was detected ten times or more. Its antigen is still unknown. Qualities for individual bases were not recorded, and no much larger clone is one base off. The library was obtained by multiplex PCR. TCRdb lists the instrument as Illumina HiSeq 4000. CDR3 regions were amplified by Arm-PCR with iRepertoire HTBI primers to construct TCR beta libraries. Before sequencing, the PCR products went through gel purification. In the original analysis: Across samples, about 63 TRBV and 14 TRBJ segments were identified and used for gene usage analysis of CDR3 amino acid clonotypes. Filtered high-quality paired reads were merged into contigs using COPE and FqMerger. BLAST was used to align contigs to the IMGT TRBV, TRBD and TRBJ reference genes, and CDR3 was defined following IMGT. Any clonotype with a frequency above 0.1% was counted as a highly expanded clone. Shannon entropy served as the measure of repertoire diversity, while the Gini coefficient captured V-J evenness. Public clonotypes were defined as clonotypes shared by more than one individual. The public reads were reanalyzed by TCRdb: fastp trimming at Q25, MiXCR alignment, in-frame beta chains only. Rows merge per CDR3 protein into single entries with the most common DNA and genes. The V and J calls were determined by TCRdb, not by the authors. Across this sample there are 400,000 to 650,000 distinct CDR3 sequences, with about 16% seen only once. The ten largest make up just under 25% of the sample.

The data were taken from a study of regulatory T cells in long-lasting Graves disease (dated by TCRdb to the early 2020s). With regard to the full study: Patients with newly diagnosed Graves' disease had been on antithyroid drugs for under 3 months. Peripheral blood TCR sequencing and RNA sequencing compared persistent Graves' disease patients with newly diagnosed Graves' disease patients. The study took place in China and was registered as a clinical trial. TCR sequencing covered about 13 persistent and around 20 newly diagnosed Graves' disease patients, some 33 samples in total. On the study overall, not on this receptor specifically: Sequencing and analysis were restricted to the TCR beta chain. Persistent disease showed preferential use of TRBV28, TRBJ1-2 and TRBJ2-5, whereas newly diagnosed disease favored TRBV20-1 and TRBJ2-1. Only peripheral blood was studied, because thyroid tissue, the primary lesion, was inaccessible. Patients with persistent disease shared more public clonotypes (approximately 2,500) than newly diagnosed patients did (more than 900). The small sample size was acknowledged by the authors as a limitation that may reduce accuracy. Persistent Graves' disease patients showed lower TCR Shannon entropy and fewer highly expanded clones than newly diagnosed patients, suggesting clonal expansion.

Germline trimming amounts to 5 bases on V and 5 bases on J, with 8 as the count of junction bases outside the gene matches. CDR1 is given as MNHNS and CDR2 as SASEGT, both from the germline V gene. The CDR3 runs 14 residues from the cysteine to the phenylalanine. Just the 42-base CDR3 DNA is kept, in frame starting at base 1. Taken with the paper, the label for time point translates to: newly diagnosed GD, antithyroid drugs for less than 3 months. RNA was extracted from PBMCs in TRIzol for both TCR sequencing and RNA sequencing. The diagnosis of Graves' disease was made according to American Thyroid Association guidelines. Recruitment of patients was carried out at an endocrinology department in Xi'an, China. From each patient, around 9 milliliters of peripheral blood was collected into an EDTA anticoagulant tube. Ficoll Paque Plus density gradient separation was used to isolate PBMCs, and no additional T cell sorting was done. An Agilent 2100 Bioanalyzer and agarose gel were used to assess RNA quality, and a NanoDrop 2000 was used to measure RNA concentration.

The sample also formed part of further work on T cells in Graves' hyperthyroidism and ophthalmopathy. That second publication adds: A patient counted as having stable Graves' hyperthyroidism if no progression to ophthalmopathy occurred over 18 months of follow-up. The hyperthyroidism patients were between 18 and 65 years old and newly diagnosed, with a disease duration of less than 2 months. Any patient with an uncontrolled infection, another autoimmune disease, pregnancy or lactation was excluded. Clinical symptoms, serum thyroxine and TRAb, thyroid ultrasound, and orbital computed tomography formed the basis for the diagnoses. For the first round of RT-PCR on the TCR CDR3, the HTBI primer set was used together with the Qiagen OneStep RT-PCR kit. Most expanded thyroid clonotypes (frequency above 0.001) were also found in blood, which suggests that blood repertoires may mirror thyroid immune responses. In cross-validation, a model built on a 13 V-J signature told ophthalmopathy apart from stable hyperthyroidism with just under 90% sensitivity and 81% to 82% specificity, and in testing the same model reached 80%/75%. During validation, the model predicted progression to ophthalmopathy a median of around 6 months ahead of onset, with almost 71% sensitivity and roughly 75% specificity. A discovery cohort of around 98 patients, roughly 45 with Graves' ophthalmopathy and roughly 59 with stable Graves' hyperthyroidism, was used to find distinguishing TCR V-J signatures. An independent validation cohort of 18 to 20 hyperthyroidism patients and about 16 patients who later progressed to ophthalmopathy tested prospective prediction of ophthalmopathy. The 95 to 100 discovery patients were randomly split 7:3 into training and test sets. In addition, the study compared T-cell repertoires in thyroid tissue and in blood from five to seven Graves' hyperthyroidism patients. After sampling, hyperthyroidism patients received methimazole starting at 30 mg daily, and ophthalmopathy patients received high-dose intravenous methylprednisolone. Libraries were constructed in a second round of multiplex PCR, after which size selection and purification were performed. The libraries were sequenced on an Illumina HiSeq2000 using paired-end 100 bp reads. SOAPnuke was used to process the raw data, with reads discarded if the reads contained adapters or uncalled bases, had a mean Phred below 15, or lacked an exact constant-primer or identifier match. COPE v1.2.5 was used to merge the high-quality paired reads, and each unique nucleotide sequence was defined as a clonotype. Clonotypes were aligned to IMGT TRBV, TRBD and TRBJ reference segments using MiTCR v1.1. Only V-J combinations with frequency above 0.0001, covering roughly 99% of repertoires, were analysed. A TCS score was defined as the ratio of F50 (clonal expansion) to E x V (chaos), with BLOSUM62-based TCRdist applied between CDR3 peptides within each V-J. Welch's t-statistics and random forest reduced approximately 520 V-J features to fewer than 15, which were used in a naive Bayes classifier (R e1071). Sample size was not statistically predetermined, and blinding of investigators to group allocation was not performed. TCR Vbeta CDR3 sequencing of roughly 140 peripheral blood samples (over 40 ophthalmopathy, 75 to 85 hyperthyroidism and roughly 17 progressor patients) is reported in the paper.

The receptor chain draws on TRBV6-1 and TRBJ2-7, with 8 bases aligning to TRBD1. Sequencing used peripheral blood mononuclear cells (PBMCs), obtained at new diagnosis, from a patient treated with antithyroid drugs. The origin of this receptor is a woman aged 35-65 years with Graves disease. Donor details come from another sample of the same person, matched by shared clones. The encoded CDR3 is CASSTLGQDNEQYF. In nucleotides, the sequence is TGTGCCAGCAGTACCCTGGGACAGGATAACGAGCAGTACTTC.